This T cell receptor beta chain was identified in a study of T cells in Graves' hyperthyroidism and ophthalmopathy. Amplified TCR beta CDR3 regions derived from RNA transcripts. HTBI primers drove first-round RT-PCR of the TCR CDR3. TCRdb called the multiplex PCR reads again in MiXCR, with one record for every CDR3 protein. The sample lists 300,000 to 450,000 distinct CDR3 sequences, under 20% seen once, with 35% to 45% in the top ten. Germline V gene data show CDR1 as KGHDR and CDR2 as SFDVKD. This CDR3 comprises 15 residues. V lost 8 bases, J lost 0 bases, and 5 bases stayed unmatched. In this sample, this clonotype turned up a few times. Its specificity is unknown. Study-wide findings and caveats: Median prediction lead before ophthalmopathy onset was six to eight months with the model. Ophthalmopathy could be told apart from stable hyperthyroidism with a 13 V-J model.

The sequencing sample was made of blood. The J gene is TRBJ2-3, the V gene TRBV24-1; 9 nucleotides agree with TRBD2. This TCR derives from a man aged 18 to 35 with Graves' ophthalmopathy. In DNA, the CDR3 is TGTGCCACCACTGGCGGGGGGGCAAGCACAGATACGCAGTATTTT. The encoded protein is CATTGGGASTDTQYF.